Shown below are 9 T cell receptor beta chains from a single sample sequenced in a study of vaccination effects on CD4 cells after COVID-19. These receptors' targets are unknown. Pools of viral peptides were used by the ViraFEST assay to expand antigen-specific CD4+ T cells ahead of sequencing. The culture ran for nine to eleven days, and then CD4+ T cells were isolated. The method was immunoSEQ multiplex PCR; TCRdb's version includes in-frame clones alone and lacks a portion of them. The table shows about 54,000 clones, with around 85% occurring only once. The material sequenced was CD4+ T cells from PBMCs cultured with HCoV-229E spike peptides, taken before COVID-19 vaccination. These receptors came from a human donor who received a COVID-19 vaccine.

This sequence joins TRBV11-2 and TRBJ1-2; tentative D call: TRBD1 (5 bases). The CDR3 totals 16 residues. V gave up 3 bases and J gave up 7 bases, with 21 bases separating them. The germline CDR1 and CDR2 sequences are SGHAT and FQNNGV. Here the CDR3 reads CASSFSQARVSGGYTF. CDR3 coding DNA: TGTGCCAGCAGCTTTTCCCAGGCCAGGGTTAGTGGTGGCTACACCTTC.

The V and J genes are TRBV6-5 and TRBJ2-1; TRBD2 might be the D (6 bases). This CDR3 is 15 amino acids long. Germline assignment: CDR1 MNHEY and CDR2 SVGAGI. Trimming removed 8 bases from V and 2 bases from J, with 16 bases in between. The CDR3 region has the DNA TGTGCCAGCGGGGTCCTAGGAGGGGCCTACAATGAGCAGTTCTTC. Its protein is CASGVLGGAYNEQFF.

This chain connects TRBV12-3 or TRBV12-4 to TRBJ1-2; 7 bases align to TRBD1. J lost 4 bases, V lost 1 base, and 0 bases had no gene match. The CDR3 totals 13 residues. CDR3 in amino acids: CASSLGTGYGYTF. DNA for the CDR3: TGTGCCAGCAGTTTAGGGACAGGCTATGGCTACACCTTC.

The chain couples TRBV24-1 to TRBJ2-5; 9 nucleotides agree with TRBD1. Trimming cost V 5 bases and J 4 bases; bases outside gene matches: 13. The germline CDR1 and CDR2 sequences are KGHDR and SFDVKD. The CDR3 is made up of 17 amino acids. In nucleotides, the CDR3 is TGTGCCACCAGTGGCCCCGGGACAGGGAGTGTTGGAGAGACCCAGTACTTC. This sequence encodes CATSGPGTGSVGETQYF.

This chain connects TRBV7-2 to TRBJ1-4, with no clear D. The V gene lost 5 bases and the J gene lost 6 bases, with 10 bases spanning the gap. Germline V gives CDR1 SGHTA, CDR2 FQGNSA. This CDR3 is built from 13 residues. The CDR3, as DNA: TGTGCCAGCAGCCCCTCTCGTTATGAAAAACTGTTTTTT. As protein: CASSPSRYEKLFF. The full variable domain, in which reference TRBV7-2 and TRBJ1-4 provide the parts outside the CDR3, is GAGVSQSPSNKVTEKGKDVELRCDPISGHTALYWYRQSLGQGLEFLIYFQGNSAPDKSGLPSDRFSAERTGGSVSTLTIQRTQQEDSAVYLCASSPSRYEKLFFGSGTQLSVL.

This rearrangement joins TRBV28 to TRBJ2-5; 8 bases fit TRBD2. Per germline, CDR1 MDHEN and CDR2 SYDVKM. V was pared by 4 bases and J by 5 bases, with 12 bases of the junction left unmatched. The length of the CDR3 is 16 residues. CDR3 amino acids: CASSSPGLGISETQYF. In DNA, the CDR3 is TGTGCCAGCAGTTCACCGGGACTAGGGATCTCCGAGACCCAGTACTTC. The full variable domain, its missing parts supplied by reference TRBV28 and TRBJ2-5, is DVKVTQSSRYLVKRTGEKVFLECVQDMDHENMFWYRQDPGLGLRLIYFSYDVKMKEKGDIPEGYSVSREKKERFSLILESASTNQTSMYLCASSSPGLGISETQYFGPGTRLLVL.

This chain connects TRBV7-3 to TRBJ2-2; maybe TRBD2 (6 bases). Trimming pared 2 bases from V and 0 bases from J, leaving 10 bases between. The length of the CDR3 is 16 residues. Germline CDR1 SGHTA, CDR2 FQGTGA. The CDR3 DNA is TGTGCCAGCAGCTTATTCGCGGGGTCGAACACCGGGGAGCTGTTTTTT. It is translated as CASSLFAGSNTGELFF.

The V and J genes are TRBV6-2 or TRBV6-3 and TRBJ2-1; 10 bases are a match to TRBD2. Germline V gene data show CDR1 as MNHEY and CDR2 as SVGEGT. The V and J ends lost 0 bases and 4 bases, in that order; junction bases with no gene match: 9. The CDR3 contains 18 residues. The CDR3 spells CASSYSRASGGPYNEQFF. The CDR3 nucleotides read TGTGCCAGCAGTTACTCAAGGGCTAGCGGGGGCCCATACAATGAGCAGTTCTTC.

The chain links TRBV27 to TRBJ1-2; D might be TRBD1 (6 bases). Germline CDR1 is MNHEY and CDR2 is SMNVEV (reference sequence). V lost 5 bases and J lost 8, with 21 bases in between. CDR3 length: 15 amino acids. The CDR3 here is CASSDNTGTIMGYTF. In nucleotides, the CDR3 is TGTGCCAGCAGTGACAACACTGGGACAATCATGGGCTACACCTTC.